These 26 T cell receptor beta chains were sequenced from one sample in a study of metastatic and nonmetastatic thyroid tumors. TCRdb re-clonotyped the PCR reads through MiXCR. Of 43,000 or so clones in the sample, 24% were seen once. No treatment had been given to any patient before thyroid surgery. Material for sequencing was blood. The receptors were gathered from a male donor with papillary thyroid cancer or a benign thyroid nodule (not recorded which). Some clones in this sample may be carry-over from other donors' samples.

This clone was seen repeatedly, ten times or more. V is TRBV4-1 and J is TRBJ1-1; weak D call: TRBD1 (5 bases). This CDR3 is built from 16 residues. CDR1 and CDR2 from the germline V gene are MGHRA and YSYEKL. The V and J ends lost 0 bases and 0 bases respectively, with 11 bases between them. CDR3 region: CASSQERGGMNTEAFF. DNA for the CDR3: TGCGCCAGCAGCCAAGAAAGGGGCGGGATGAACACTGAAGCTTTCTTT.

In this sample, this clone turned up many times. This sequence joins TRBV6-1 and TRBJ2-7; 7 nucleotides match TRBD1. The CDR3 contains 16 residues. CDR1 and CDR2 from the germline V gene are MNHNS and SASEGT. V gave up 6 bases and J gave up 3 bases; unmatched junction bases: 14. CDR3 in DNA: TGTGCCAGCAGCCTCGGACAGGCAACCCCTCGCTACGAGCAGTACTTC. It codes for CASSLGQATPRYEQYF.

In its sample, this clone was seen a few times. V gene TRBV28 combines with J gene TRBJ2-2; 8 bases map to TRBD2. The CDR3 has 14 residues. CDR1 and CDR2 (germline): MDHEN, SYDVKM. Trimming took 3 bases from V and 14 from J; bases not matched to a gene: 11. The CDR3 bases are TGTGCCAGCAGTTTCGGGGGGGAGACCGGGTATCTGTTTTTT. It encodes CASSFGGETGYLFF.

This chain uses TRBV30 with TRBJ1-3; D gene ambiguous. The CDR3 has 12 residues. From germline, CDR1 is GTSNPN and CDR2 SVGIG (reference sequence). The V and J ends lost 0 bases and 6 bases respectively, with 6 bases between them. Here the CDR3 reads CAWSVPVNTIYF. In DNA, the CDR3 is TGTGCCTGGAGTGTACCTGTAAACACCATATATTTT.

This clone was seen a handful of times. This chain connects TRBV6-6 to TRBJ2-7; a possible D gene is TRBD1 (6 bases). The V gene's germline CDR1 is MNHNY and CDR2 SVGAGI (reference sequence). The CDR3 consists of 15 residues. Trimming stripped 0 bases from V and 3 bases from J, with 12 bases between. CDR3: CASSYSPTGIYEQYF. CDR3 sequence (DNA): TGTGCCAGCAGTTACTCACCGACAGGTATCTACGAGCAGTACTTC.

This clone is termed medium-sized. This chain connects TRBV6-1 to TRBJ1-4, with D perhaps TRBD1 (6 bases). Between the trimmed V and J ends, which lost 3 bases and 2 bases, there was a span of 13 bases. The CDR3 runs 16 residues. Per germline, CDR1 MNHNS and CDR2 SASEGT. DNA for the CDR3: TGTGCCAGCAGTGACCGAGGGGGGCCGACTAATGAAAAACTGTTTTTT. Protein sequence: CASSDRGGPTNEKLFF.

This clone was picked up many times. The chain uses TRBV11-2 and TRBJ2-7; 7 positions agree with TRBD1. This CDR3 region has 15 residues. Germline V gene data show CDR1 as SGHAT and CDR2 as FQNNGV. V shed 6 bases, J shed 0 bases, and the junction held 8 bases outside the gene matches. The CDR3 region is CASRSGQVVSYEQYF. The CDR3 DNA follows: TGTGCCAGCAGATCCGGACAGGTCGTCTCCTACGAGCAGTACTTC.

In its sample, this clone was seen a few times. This sequence joins TRBV27 and TRBJ2-2; D ambiguous. Germline lookup yields CDR1 MNHEY and CDR2 SMNVEV (reference sequence). CDR3 length equals 12 residues. Trimming stripped 7 bases from V and 2 bases from J, with 5 bases between. CDR3 coding DNA: TGTGCCAGCACGTCTAACACCGGGGAGCTGTTTTTT. Translation gives CASTSNTGELFF.

This clone was seen more than once but under ten times. The chain carries TRBV6-1 and TRBJ2-7; 7 bases agree with TRBD1. Trimming took 5 bases from V and 3 from J; bases not matched to a gene: 7. The CDR3 extends over 14 amino acids. Germline-derived CDR1 and CDR2 are MNHNS and SASEGT. For the CDR3, the DNA is TGTGCCAGCAGTTTTACAGGGACAGACTACGAGCAGTACTTC. Amino acids: CASSFTGTDYEQYF.

This clone was picked up many times. The chain couples TRBV10-3 to TRBJ2-3; D tentatively fits TRBD1 or TRBD2 (6 bases each). The CDR3 length is 16 residues. Germline V gene data show CDR1 as ENHRY and CDR2 as SYGVKD. The V gene lost 8 bases and the J gene lost 1 base, with 19 bases spanning the gap. In nucleotides, the CDR3 is TGTGCCATCGATACTGGACAGCCGGGAGGCACAGATACGCAGTATTTT. Its protein is CAIDTGQPGGTDTQYF.

This clone was observed a few times. The chain employs TRBV5-1 and TRBJ1-6; 9 bases fit TRBD1. Unmatched junction bases numbered 7, after V lost 4 bases and J lost 2 bases. The CDR3 is 17 amino acids. The germline gives CDR1 SGHRS, CDR2 YFSETQ. CDR3 in DNA: TGCGCCAGCAGCCCCTGGGACAGGGACCCCTATAATTCACCCCTCCACTTT. Encoded protein: CASSPWDRDPYNSPLHF.

About this clone: An end of the junction does not agree with germline; a read error may underlie this. This chain connects TRBV11-3 to TRBJ2-1; D is uncertain. Germline CDR1 and CDR2: SGHNT and YENEEA. The CDR3 runs 13 residues. The CDR3 DNA follows: TGTGCCATCAGCCTCGGGCAGCACAATGAGCAGTTCTTC. It translates to CAISLGQHNEQFF.

The chain couples TRBV30 to TRBJ1-5, with 11 nucleotides matching TRBD1. The CDR3 runs to 13 residues. V lost 5 bases and J lost 7; bases outside the gene matches: 4. CDR1 is GTSNPN and CDR2 is SVGIG in the germline V gene (reference sequence). The CDR3 DNA reads TGTGCCTGGGGGACAGGGGGGTTCCAGCCCCAGCATTTT. Translating it yields CAWGTGGFQPQHF.

The chain carries TRBV28 and TRBJ1-2, with D uncertain. The V and J ends lost 4 bases and 4 bases respectively, with 13 bases between them. The germline V gene encodes CDR1 MDHEN and CDR2 SYDVKM. This CDR3 contains 14 residues. The CDR3 sequence is CASSSRSPPYGYTF. In DNA, the CDR3 is TGTGCCAGCAGTTCCCGGTCCCCTCCCTATGGCTACACCTTC.

Many counts were recorded for this clone. The V gene is TRBV28, the J gene TRBJ1-5, with D perhaps TRBD1 (5 bases). This CDR3 contains 13 residues. The V and J ends lost 5 bases and 4 bases respectively, with 9 bases between them. The germline CDR1 and CDR2 sequences are MDHEN and SYDVKM. CDR3 in DNA: TGTGCCAGCAGTCGGGGGGAGAATCAGCCCCAGCATTTT. Translating it yields CASSRGENQPQHF. The full variable domain, with the rest looked up from reference TRBV28 and TRBJ1-5, is DVKVTQSSRYLVKRTGEKVFLECVQDMDHENMFWYRQDPGLGLRLIYFSYDVKMKEKGDIPEGYSVSREKKERFSLILESASTNQTSMYLCASSRGENQPQHFGDGTRLSIL.

This clone was seen a handful of times. The rearrangement links TRBV2 to TRBJ2-3, with unresolved D. V gave up 8 bases and J gave up 0 bases, with 15 bases separating them. The germline CDR1 and CDR2 sequences are SNHLY and FYNNEI. The CDR3 loop spans 15 amino acids. The CDR3 DNA is TGTGCCAGCCACCAAACCCCCGGGAGCACAGATACGCAGTATTTT. It specifies CASHQTPGSTDTQYF.

J is TRBJ1-6 and V is TRBV6-2 or TRBV6-3; no clear D gene. Germline-derived CDR1 and CDR2 are MNHEY and SVGEGT. This CDR3 comprises 14 residues. The V gene lost 2 bases and the J gene lost 7 bases, with 9 bases spanning the gap. The CDR3 nucleotides read TGTGCCAGCAGTTACGCCCAACAAAATTCACCCCTCCACTTT. Its protein is CASSYAQQNSPLHF.

The count of this clone is one. The chain employs TRBV5-1 and TRBJ2-1; TRBD2 aligns across 7 bases. Germline-derived CDR1 and CDR2 are SGHRS and YFSETQ. The CDR3 is 15 residues long. J gave up 0 bases and V 5 bases, and 5 bases lay outside the gene matches. This CDR3 is CASRSGRNSYNEQFF. The CDR3 coding sequence is TGCGCCAGCAGATCCGGGAGGAACTCCTACAATGAGCAGTTCTTC.

This clone came up many times. The V gene is TRBV5-1, the J gene TRBJ2-1, with 12 bases matching TRBD2. The V gene's germline CDR1 is SGHRS and CDR2 YFSETQ. The CDR3 runs to 15 residues. Losses at the gene ends were 3 bases for V and 7 bases for J; bases not matched to a gene: 5. The CDR3 is CASSYGLAGQNEQFF. The CDR3 DNA follows: TGCGCCAGCAGCTACGGACTAGCGGGACAAAATGAGCAGTTCTTC.

This clone is medium-sized in the sample. V usage is TRBV30 and J usage is TRBJ1-2; unclear D gene. The CDR3 runs 13 residues. CDR1 is GTSNPN and CDR2 is SVGIG in the germline V gene (reference sequence). V was cut by 3 bases and J by 4 bases, with 12 bases left in between. The CDR3 sequence is CAWRGSSAYGYTF. CDR3 DNA sequence: TGTGCCTGGAGAGGCAGTAGCGCCTATGGCTACACCTTC.

This clone has ten or more counts. The chain uses TRBV6-5 and TRBJ2-1; D is unclear. Trimming removed 2 bases at V and 4 bases at J, with 12 bases between. The CDR3 is made up of 15 amino acids. Germline CDR1 and CDR2: MNHEY and SVGAGI. The DNA for the CDR3 is TGTGCCAGCAGTTACGCACGGAGTTTTTACAATGAGCAGTTCTTC. Protein sequence: CASSYARSFYNEQFF.

This clone was recorded many times. The genes are TRBV11-1 and TRBJ1-5, with D unclear. Trimming cost V 2 bases and J 4 bases, with 6 bases left between them. Looked up from germline, CDR1 is SGHAT and CDR2 is FQDESV (reference sequence). The CDR3 loop spans 13 amino acids. In nucleotides, the CDR3 is TGTGCCAGCAGCTTAACGGGGAATCAGCCCCAGCATTTT. This codes for CASSLTGNQPQHF. The complete variable domain, with remaining parts taken from reference TRBV11-1 and TRBJ1-5, reads EAEVAQSPRYKITEKSQAVAFWCDPISGHATLYWYRQILGQGPELLVQFQDESVVDDSQLPKDRFSAERLKGVDSTLKIQPAELGDSAMYLCASSLTGNQPQHFGDGTRLSIL.

This clone was found a few times. The chain uses TRBV6-1 and TRBJ2-7, with D maybe TRBD1 (6 bases). This CDR3 region has 15 residues. Trimming cost V 6 bases and J 3 bases, with 18 bases left between them. CDR1 MNHNS and CDR2 SASEGT come from the germline V gene. The CDR3 is CASSLDMDSLYEQYF. As DNA, the CDR3 is TGTGCCAGCAGCCTTGACATGGACAGTCTCTACGAGCAGTACTTC.

The rearrangement links TRBV20-1 to TRBJ2-7, with 7 positions matching TRBD2. With 5 bases clipped from V and 2 bases from J, the junction kept 6 bases outside the gene matches. The CDR3 runs to 13 residues. The germline gives CDR1 DFQATT, CDR2 SNEGSKA (reference sequence). CDR3 residues: CSALSGNPYEQYV. The CDR3 coding sequence is TGCAGTGCTCTAAGCGGGAACCCCTACGAGCAGTACGTC.

By sample fraction, this clone is medium-sized. The gene calls are TRBV12-3 or TRBV12-4 and TRBJ2-7; possible D gene TRBD2, 5 bases. Deletions cut 2 bases from V and 0 bases from J, with 14 bases between. The CDR3 totals 16 residues. The CDR3 nucleotides read TGTGCCAGCAGTTTATACGGCGGGCAGAGCTCCTACGAGCAGTACTTC. Translated, it gives CASSLYGGQSSYEQYF.

V gene TRBV3-1 combines with J gene TRBJ1-2; D is possibly TRBD1 (5 bases). Trimming removed 5 bases at V and 2 bases at J, with 15 bases between. This CDR3 spans 15 amino acids. In germline, CDR1 is LGHDT, CDR2 YNNKEL (reference sequence). In nucleotides, the CDR3 is TGTGCCAGCAGCTTCACCGGGACGGACAACTATGGCTACACCTTC. Protein sequence: CASSFTGTDNYGYTF.